The T cell receptor beta chain under discussion was sequenced for a study of T cell responses to AZD1222 COVID-19 vaccine. Study conclusions and caveats: Of spike-specific TCRs, nearly half reportedly target regions left unmutated in variants.

Regarding this clone: Its antigen is still unknown.

Measured with immunoSEQ multiplex PCR; TCRdb has only the in-frame clones, and not every one. The sample consists of about 42,000 clones, approximately 90% of them appearing once. This CDR3 has 17 amino acids. The germline V and J ends were trimmed by 2 bases and 5 bases, with 18 bases remaining between them. Germline V gene data show CDR1 as SNHLY and CDR2 as FYNNEI. The sample in question was peripheral blood, obtained 28 days after the second AZD1222 dose. V gene TRBV2 combines with J gene TRBJ2-2, with D hard to call. This clonotype originated in an adult who received the AZD1222 COVID-19 vaccine. As DNA, the CDR3 is TGTGCCAGCAGTGAAATGGGCGCGAACCAGGCAACCGGGGAGCTGTTTTTT. Amino acids: CASSEMGANQATGELFF.